This T cell receptor beta chain was identified during a study of OX40 agonist ivuxolimab in advanced cancers. In the study overall: Ivuxolimab, which targeted the costimulatory receptor OX40 (CD134), was an agonistic, fully human IgG2 monoclonal antibody. Patients were allowed to have had prior anti-PD-1, anti-PD-L1 or anti-CTLA-4 therapy, and roughly two fifths of the dose-escalation patients had been treated with checkpoint inhibitors. Peripheral TCRbeta sequencing was intended to test whether TCR sequence diversity was altered and clonal T-cell expansion was caused by ivuxolimab. The monotherapy dose-escalation portion (N ≈ 57 patients) of the phase I ivuxolimab trial is reported in the paper. Of the roughly 52 dose-escalation patients, hepatocellular carcinoma was present in about 20, melanoma in about 15, renal cell carcinoma in 9 and head and neck cancer in 9. The dose-escalation cohort was 82.7% male with a mean age of about 60 years, ranging from 23 to 79. Three dose-escalation patients achieved partial responses, one with hepatocellular carcinoma and two with cutaneous melanoma. Intravenous ivuxolimab was administered to patients every 2 weeks at six dose levels: 0.01, 0.1, 0.3, 1.5, 3 and 10 mg/kg. Summary of the overall study and its limitations: Low levels of normalized T-cell clonal expansion were also shown by some nonresponding patients. At doses of 0.1 to 3.0 mg/kg, clonal expansion of both CD4+ and CD8+ blood T cells was observed from baseline to week 6. In partial responders in the 0.1-3.0 mg/kg groups, normalized peripheral clonal expansion was found to be among the lowest, especially among CD8+ T cells. After ivuxolimab, more expanded clones were found on average in CD8+ T cells than in CD4+ T cells. Antigen specificity was not determined for the clonally expanded peripheral T cells.

For sequencing of the TCRbeta CDR3 region, genomic DNA was extracted from the sorted cells. The immunoSEQ Assay was used for sequencing of TCRbeta CDR3 regions. TCRdb re-hosts the immuneACCESS table, in-frame sequences only. Its copies lack some clones; in the studies checked, an unresolved V gene accounts for under half of them, and the cause for the rest is not known. The sample table shows 25,000 to 35,000 clones, and roughly 84% are seen once. 18% of the sample is held by the ten biggest clonotypes. Comment on this clone: Its specific antigen is unknown. Base qualities are not at hand, and no much larger clone is one base apart.

Patients with a history of autoimmune disease or receiving systemic immunosuppression were excluded from the trial. Peripheral blood for TCR sequencing was collected from all dose cohorts at baseline, on cycle 4 day 1, and on cycle 7 day 1. The samples were taken from a phase I, first-in-human, multicenter, open-label dose-escalation trial of ivuxolimab. Adults with locally advanced or metastatic melanoma, renal cell carcinoma, hepatocellular carcinoma or head and neck squamous cell carcinoma were enrolled in the trial. Before TCR sequencing, CD4+ T cells and CD8+ T cells were sorted from peripheral blood as separate populations. This specimen was CD4+ or CD8+ T cells sorted from blood, taken in a trial of the OX40 agonist ivuxolimab. The TCR originated in an adult with an advanced solid tumor such as melanoma, head and neck, liver or kidney cancer.

CDR3 sequence: CASRWTGGYNEQYF. The nucleotides read TGTGCCAGCAGGTGGACAGGGGGCTACAACGAGCAGTACTTC. In this chain, TRBV5-8 is recombined with TRBJ2-7; 11 bases in the junction line up with TRBD1. The CDR3, from cysteine to phenylalanine, totals 14 residues. Only the CDR3 part of the read is kept: 42 bases, read in frame from the first base. The germline V end is reduced by 5 bases and the J end by 5 bases; junction bases left unmatched: 6. Reading the germline V gene gives CDR1 SGHTS and CDR2 YDEGEE.